The next 20 T cell receptor beta chains were all read from a single sample in a study of radiation and T cells in renal cell carcinoma. Generated by immunoSEQ multiplex PCR, the TCRdb table keeps only in-frame clones and is missing some. The table records some 80,000 clones, 70% to 90% of them present only once. The time point denotes: blood 4 weeks post-SBRT, at nephrectomy. Indicated treatment: 15 Gy SBRT to primary tumor, nephrectomy 4 weeks later. Source: blood, taken from a patient whose treatment included radiotherapy and nephrectomy. The receptors stem from a woman in her sixties or seventies with renal cell carcinoma.

This clone has a handful of counts. The J gene is TRBJ2-1, the V gene TRBV29-1; TRBD2 matches 7 bases. From germline, CDR1 is SQVTM and CDR2 ANQGSEA. The CDR3 has 11 residues. The V segment lost 4 bases and the J segment 7 bases; nucleotides outside the gene matches: 1. The CDR3 coding sequence is TGCAGCGTTGTGCGGGGGAATGAGCAGTTCTTC. It is translated as CSVVRGNEQFF.

This clone was recorded a few times. The chain is built from TRBV19 and TRBJ1-1; perhaps TRBD1 as D (5 bases). Trimming left V 2 bases short and J 4 bases short, with 14 bases between. The CDR3 extends over 15 amino acids. Germline V gene sequence: CDR1 LNHDA, CDR2 SQIVND (reference sequence). The CDR3 bases are TGTGCCAGTAGTATATGGGGGGGAAGTGGCACTGAAGCTTTCTTT. This gives the protein CASSIWGGSGTEAFF.

This clone was detected once. The chain combines TRBV6-1 with TRBJ1-5; 8 positions agree with TRBD1. The CDR3 length is 15 residues. V gave up 3 bases and J gave up 6 bases; unmatched junction bases: 7. Looked up from germline, CDR1 is MNHNS and CDR2 is SASEGT. The CDR3 reads CASSEPGGFRQPQHF. DNA of the CDR3: TGTGCCAGCAGTGAGCCAGGGGGCTTTCGTCAGCCCCAGCATTTT.

This rearrangement joins TRBV11-2 to TRBJ2-1, with D hard to call. V lost 4 bases to trimming and J lost 8 bases, with 9 bases between them. This CDR3 comprises 12 residues. Germline V CDR1 and CDR2: SGHAT, FQNNGV. The CDR3 DNA reads as TGTGCCAGCAGCTCCCTTAGTGATGAGCAGTTCTTC. Amino acids: CASSSLSDEQFF.

The V gene is TRBV5-1, the J gene TRBJ2-1, with 9 bases aligning to TRBD2. CDR1 is SGHRS and CDR2 is YFSETQ in the germline V gene. The CDR3 is 13 residues long. V dropped 4 bases and J dropped 12; count of bases not matched to a gene: 8. Here the CDR3 DNA reads TGCGCCAGCAGCCAAAGTAGCGGGGGCGGGCAGTTCTTC. Protein sequence: CASSQSSGGGQFF.

This chain links TRBV6-1 with TRBJ1-2, with 9 bases that match TRBD1. CDR1 and CDR2 from the germline V gene are MNHNS and SASEGT. Trimming cost V 6 bases and J 3 bases; bases outside gene matches: 5. The CDR3 runs 14 residues. CDR3 bases: TGTGCCAGCAGCTCAACAGGGGGCGACTATGGCTACACCTTC. Protein sequence: CASSSTGGDYGYTF.

This chain uses TRBV19 with TRBJ2-2, with D unresolved. V lost 2 bases and J 0 bases, leaving 7 bases between the germline ends. CDR3 length: 15 residues. Germline-derived CDR1 and CDR2 are LNHDA and SQIVND (reference sequence). This CDR3 is CASSIPRTNTGELFF. CDR3 nucleotides: TGTGCCAGTAGTATACCTAGGACGAACACCGGGGAGCTGTTTTTT.

The genes are TRBV7-9 and TRBJ2-5; possible D gene TRBD2, 5 bases. Germline V gene sequence: CDR1 SEHNR, CDR2 FQNEAQ (reference sequence). V was trimmed by 0 bases and J by 2 bases, leaving 10 bases between them. The CDR3 has 15 residues. CDR3 sequence: CASSLASGGQETQYF. The CDR3 coding sequence is TGTGCCAGCAGCTTAGCGTCAGGAGGTCAAGAGACCCAGTACTTC.

This clone was seen just once. The chain links TRBV5-4 to TRBJ1-2; 7 positions agree with TRBD1. Germline V lookup: CDR1 SGHNT, CDR2 YYREEE (reference sequence). The CDR3 is 17 amino acids. V lost 3 bases to trimming and J lost 0 bases; unmatched junction nucleotides: 11. DNA of the CDR3: TGTGCCAGCAGCTCTTGGACAGGAGGATCAGCTAACTATGGCTACACCTTC. Its protein product is CASSSWTGGSANYGYTF. The full variable domain, its missing parts supplied by reference TRBV5-4 and TRBJ1-2, is ETGVTQSPTHLIKTRGQQVTLRCSSQSGHNTVSWYQQALGQGPQFIFQYYREEENGRGNFPPRFSGLQFPNYSSELNVNALELDDSALYLCASSSWTGGSANYGYTFGSGTRLTVV.

The rearrangement uses TRBV5-4 and TRBJ2-7; D unresolved. Trimming left V 4 bases short and J 4 bases short, with 12 bases between. The CDR3 covers 13 residues. CDR1 and CDR2 (germline): SGHNT, YYREEE (reference sequence). Here the CDR3 reads CASSAGSWYEQYF. CDR3 DNA: TGTGCCAGCAGCGCCGGGTCGTGGTACGAGCAGTACTTC.

The chain links TRBV10-3 to TRBJ2-7; D remains ambiguous. This CDR3 is 13 amino acids long. The ends were cut back, 4 bases at V and 2 bases at J, with 9 bases in the middle. Looked up from germline, CDR1 is ENHRY and CDR2 is SYGVKD. The chain's CDR3 is CAISGQPPYEQYF. DNA of the CDR3: TGTGCCATCAGTGGTCAGCCTCCCTACGAGCAGTACTTC.

V usage is TRBV4-1 and J usage is TRBJ1-5; no clear D. Trimming shortened V by 3 bases and J by 6 bases, and 21 bases separated the two germline ends. This CDR3 comprises 17 residues. Germline loops: CDR1 MGHRA, CDR2 YSYEKL. CDR3 sequence reads: CASSHAVTYQRGQPQHF. CDR3 coding DNA: TGCGCCAGCAGCCATGCGGTCACTTATCAAAGAGGTCAGCCCCAGCATTTT.

The J gene is TRBJ2-7, the V gene TRBV7-2; TRBD1 matches 9 bases. Germline assignment: CDR1 SGHTA and CDR2 FQGNSA. The CDR3 is 15 amino acids. Trimming removed 3 bases from V and 2 bases from J; junction bases left unmatched: 5. As DNA, the CDR3 is TGTGCCAGCAGCTTTGGGACAGGGAGTGCCTACGAGCAGTACTTC. Residues: CASSFGTGSAYEQYF.

The rearrangement links TRBV28 to TRBJ2-1; the D gene could be TRBD1 or TRBD2 (5 bases each). The germline gives CDR1 MDHEN, CDR2 SYDVKM. V was cut by 3 bases and J by 16 bases, with 22 bases left in between. The CDR3 is 14 residues long. The DNA of the CDR3 is TGTGCCAGCAGTTTGAGTTTAGGGACCCACATACTTTTCTTC. It yields the protein CASSLSLGTHILFF.

This chain connects TRBV19 to TRBJ2-7, with D perhaps matching TRBD1 (6 bases). Looked up from germline, CDR1 is LNHDA and CDR2 is SQIVND (reference sequence). The CDR3 sequence is 14 residues long. V was shortened by 7 bases and J by 2 bases, with 15 bases between the two germline ends. CDR3: CASKGDTGTYEQYF. DNA of the CDR3: TGTGCCAGTAAGGGGGACACGGGGACCTACGAGCAGTACTTC.

The rearrangement joins TRBV27 to TRBJ2-1; no firm D call. V lost 4 bases and J lost 14, with 12 bases in between. Looked up from germline, CDR1 is MNHEY and CDR2 is SMNVEV (reference sequence). The CDR3 sequence is 11 residues long. The CDR3: CASSSDDREFF. As DNA, the CDR3 is TGTGCCAGCAGTTCAGATGATCGCGAGTTCTTC.

The rearrangement links TRBV18 to TRBJ2-4; unclear D gene. This CDR3 spans 14 amino acids. In germline, CDR1 is KGHSH, CDR2 LQKENI. The germline V and J ends were trimmed by 6 bases and 7 bases, with 16 bases remaining between them. CDR3: CASSPGSRRNIQYF. The CDR3 nucleotides are TGTGCCAGCTCCCCCGGGTCGCGACGGAACATTCAGTACTTC.

The chain carries TRBV10-3 and TRBJ1-5, with D uncertain. V lost 2 bases and J lost 5, with 7 bases in between. This CDR3 contains 13 residues. Looked up from germline, CDR1 is ENHRY and CDR2 is SYGVKD. The CDR3: CAISEGRDQPQHF. The CDR3 region has the DNA TGTGCCATCAGTGAGGGGAGAGATCAGCCCCAGCATTTT.

The chain carries TRBV19 and TRBJ1-6; D unresolved. CDR1 and CDR2 (germline): LNHDA, SQIVND (reference sequence). The V gene lost 6 bases and the J gene lost 5 bases, with 17 bases spanning the gap. The CDR3 spans 16 residues. The chain's CDR3 is CASSPPARTNNSPLHF. The CDR3 DNA reads TGTGCCAGTAGCCCGCCGGCACGAACAAATAATTCACCCCTCCACTTT.

This clone is a singleton in its sample. The gene calls are TRBV19 and TRBJ1-5; D remains ambiguous. Trimming left V 5 bases short and J 0 bases short, with 8 bases between. The germline gives CDR1 LNHDA, CDR2 SQIVND (reference sequence). The CDR3 covers 14 residues. CDR3 nucleotides: TGTGCCAGTAGTGTACACATTAGCAATCAGCCCCAGCATTTT. Its protein product is CASSVHISNQPQHF.